One and the same sample provided the 23 T cell receptor beta chains below, sequenced in a study of sequential checkpoint blockade in melanoma (dated by TCRdb to about 2019). The library was obtained by the immunoSEQ multiplex PCR assay. TCRdb took this table from immuneACCESS and kept in-frame rearrangements with V and J called. Such tables lack part of the clones; where checked against another copy, unresolved V genes explain under half of the gap, and the rest is unexplained. In this sample the table shows fewer than 20,000 clones, more than 65% of which occur a single time. Of the sample, 20% to 25% falls within the top ten clones. The label giving this sample's treatment or condition can be read as: randomized to nivolumab then ipilimumab (arm A) or the reverse (arm B). This sample comprised CD8+ T cells sorted from blood (inferred from file names), obtained from a patient given nivolumab and ipilimumab in sequence. The receptors derive from a human donor with melanoma.

This clone was counted at least ten times. The V call is TRBV7-9, the J call TRBJ2-1; 8 nucleotides line up with TRBD2. With 5 bases clipped from V and 5 bases from J, the junction kept 11 bases outside the gene matches. The CDR3 consists of 16 residues. Germline V CDR1 and CDR2: SEHNR, FQNEAQ (reference sequence). The CDR3 loop is CASSALAVPDNNEQFF. The CDR3 DNA is TGTGCCAGCAGCGCACTAGCGGTACCTGATAACAATGAGCAGTTCTTC.

This clone was seen only once. CDR3 region: CATLDRGSINEQFF. CDR3 in DNA: TGTGCCACCCTAGACAGGGGATCTATCAATGAGCAGTTCTTC. The chain uses TRBV19 and TRBJ2-1; 8 nucleotides line up with TRBD1. Germline V gives CDR1 LNHDA, CDR2 SQIVND (reference sequence). This CDR3 is built from 14 residues. With 10 bases clipped from V and 6 bases from J, the junction kept 11 bases outside the gene matches.

This clone turned up a few times. The chain recombines TRBV13 with TRBJ2-4; 7 nucleotides align to TRBD1. The CDR3 totals 16 residues. The V and J ends lost 7 bases and 4 bases, in that order; junction bases with no gene match: 13. Germline CDR1 PRHDT, CDR2 FYEKMQ (reference sequence). In DNA, the CDR3 is TGTGCCAGCACCCTCATAGACGGGACAGATAAAAACATTCAGTACTTC. Translation: CASTLIDGTDKNIQYF.

V usage is TRBV2 and J usage is TRBJ2-1; 7 bases fit TRBD2. J was trimmed by 4 bases and V by 7 bases; bases with no gene match: 13. This CDR3 comprises 16 residues. In germline, CDR1 is SNHLY, CDR2 FYNNEI. The CDR3, as DNA: TGTGCCAGCAATGATTGGTCGCGGGGGAGGTACAATGAGCAGTTCTTC. Translating gives CASNDWSRGRYNEQFF.

The rearrangement joins TRBV7-3 to TRBJ1-1, with D maybe TRBD1 (6 bases). The ends were cut back, 5 bases at V and 6 bases at J, with 22 bases in the middle. From germline, CDR1 is SGHTA and CDR2 FQGTGA. The CDR3 runs to 16 residues. This CDR3 reads CASSPGQTLQRAEAFF. CDR3 DNA: TGTGCCAGCAGCCCCGGACAGACCCTCCAGAGGGCTGAAGCTTTCTTT.

This chain links TRBV11-1 with TRBJ2-1; D may be TRBD1 (5 bases). V shed 5 bases and J shed 9 bases, with 11 bases lying between them. CDR1 is SGHAT and CDR2 is FQDESV in the germline V gene (reference sequence). The CDR3 covers 12 residues. CDR3 sequence reads: CASSQQGTEQFF. CDR3 sequence (DNA): TGTGCCAGCAGCCAGCAGGGTACTGAGCAGTTCTTC.

This chain uses TRBV29-1 with TRBJ2-2; TRBD1 matches 9 bases. Germline CDR1 SQVTM, CDR2 ANQGSEA. The CDR3 length is 16 residues. The J segment lost 4 bases and the V segment lost 4 bases, leaving 10 bases of the junction unmatched. The CDR3 is CSVVRGDRGGTGELFF. CDR3 in DNA: TGCAGCGTTGTACGGGGAGACAGGGGGGGCACCGGGGAGCTGTTTTTT.

This chain connects TRBV11-2 to TRBJ2-7, with D possibly being TRBD2 (5 bases). Germline loops: CDR1 SGHAT, CDR2 FQNNGV. V gave up 1 base and J gave up 3 bases, with 7 bases separating them. CDR3 length: 13 amino acids. The CDR3 DNA follows: TGTGCCAGCAGCTTAGCCGGGAACTACGAGCAGTACGTC. The encoded protein is CASSLAGNYEQYV.

This clone has a handful of counts. The genes are TRBV2 and TRBJ1-6, with TRBD1 as a possible D gene (6 bases). Germline V lookup: CDR1 SNHLY, CDR2 FYNNEI. V lost 6 bases and J 9 bases, leaving 9 bases between the germline ends. CDR3 length: 12 amino acids. For the CDR3, the DNA is TGTGCCAGCAGCCCCAGGGGTTCACCCCTCCACTTT. Residues: CASSPRGSPLHF.

This clone was counted a few times. The chain has TRBV9 and TRBJ2-1; D perhaps matches TRBD1 (5 bases). Germline lookup yields CDR1 SGDLS and CDR2 YYNGEE. Trimming removed 6 bases at V and 10 bases at J, with 17 bases between. This CDR3 has 13 residues. This chain's CDR3 is CASTPATDTEQFF. The CDR3 DNA follows: TGTGCCAGCACCCCGGCGACGGACACGGAGCAGTTCTTC.

The chain combines TRBV19 with TRBJ1-1, with TRBD1 identical over 9 bases. Unmatched junction bases numbered 6, after V lost 6 bases and J lost 4 bases. Germline V CDR1 and CDR2: LNHDA, SQIVND (reference sequence). CDR3 length: 14 amino acids. The CDR3 loop reads CASSRGTGSTEAFF. In DNA form, the CDR3 reads TGTGCCAGTAGCAGGGGGACAGGGTCCACTGAAGCTTTCTTT. The entire variable domain, with the rest obtained from reference TRBV19 and TRBJ1-1, is as follows: DGGITQSPKYLFRKEGQNVTLSCEQNLNHDAMYWYRQDPGQGLRLIYYSQIVNDFQKGDIAEGYSVSREKKESFPLTVTSAQKNPTAFYLCASSRGTGSTEAFFGQGTRLTVV.

This clone occurred a few times. This chain links TRBV14 with TRBJ1-1; TRBD1 matches 7 bases. CDR3 length equals 15 residues. The germline V gene encodes CDR1 SGHDN and CDR2 FVKESK. The V and J ends lost 1 base and 6 bases, in that order; junction bases with no gene match: 8. CDR3 in amino acids: CASSQGIGGFAEAFF. As DNA, the CDR3 is TGTGCCAGCAGCCAAGGGATAGGGGGCTTCGCTGAAGCTTTCTTT.

DNA for the CDR3: TGTGCAAGTCGCTCGCGGGGGGAAGATACGCAGTATTTT. Its translation is CASRSRGEDTQYF. The gene calls are TRBV12-2 and TRBJ2-3; whether TRBD2, the table's D call, matches the DNA was not checked. TRBV12-2 is described as a pseudogene. CDR3 length equals 13 residues.

This clone has only a few counts. The rearrangement links TRBV13 to TRBJ2-7; weak D call: TRBD1 (6 bases). Looked up from germline, CDR1 is PRHDT and CDR2 is FYEKMQ (reference sequence). V shed 5 bases and J shed 3 bases, with 14 bases lying between them. The CDR3 is 14 amino acids. CDR3 nucleotide sequence: TGTGCCAGCAGCGCCGTGGACAGAGGCTACGAGCAGTACTTC. Its translation: CASSAVDRGYEQYF.

V and J are TRBV5-1 and TRBJ2-1; possible D gene TRBD1, 6 bases. The germline CDR1 and CDR2 sequences are SGHRS and YFSETQ. V gave up 0 bases and J gave up 4 bases, with 11 bases separating them. The CDR3 runs 15 residues. The CDR3 here is CASSLDWGRYNEQFF. CDR3 nucleotides: TGCGCCAGCAGCTTGGATTGGGGGCGGTACAATGAGCAGTTCTTC.

The chain carries TRBV4-1 and TRBJ2-1; D gene unclear. V dropped 0 bases and J dropped 2 bases, with 11 bases sitting between them. The germline V gene encodes CDR1 MGHRA and CDR2 YSYEKL. This CDR3 spans 16 amino acids. The CDR3 DNA follows: TGCGCCAGCAGCCAAGACGACTCGAACCCCTACAATGAGCAGTTCTTC. Translating gives CASSQDDSNPYNEQFF.

The chain links TRBV7-3 to TRBJ1-5; 8 positions match TRBD1. The CDR3 is 19 residues long. The J segment lost 3 bases and the V segment lost 1 base, leaving 14 bases of the junction unmatched. Germline CDR1 SGHTA, CDR2 FQGTGA. The chain's CDR3 is CASSLSRDRHRGTNQPQHF. The CDR3 DNA is TGTGCCAGCAGCTTAAGTAGGGACAGGCACAGGGGTACCAATCAGCCCCAGCATTTT. The complete variable domain, with remaining parts taken from reference TRBV7-3 and TRBJ1-5, reads GAGVSQTPSNKVTEKGKYVELRCDPISGHTALYWYRQSLGQGPEFLIYFQGTGAADDSGLPNDRFFAVRPEGSVSTLKIQRTERGDSAVYLCASSLSRDRHRGTNQPQHFGDGTRLSIL.

The J gene is TRBJ2-1, the V gene TRBV20-1; D remains ambiguous. V was cut by 7 bases and J by 5 bases, with 9 bases left in between. Germline loops: CDR1 DFQATT, CDR2 SNEGSKA (reference sequence). The CDR3 consists of 11 residues. CDR3 coding DNA: TGCAGTGTATGGGCAGACAATGAGCAGTTCTTC. Translating it yields CSVWADNEQFF.

This clone was detected a few times. The chain is built from TRBV2 and TRBJ1-2, with 9 bases identical to TRBD1. Germline-derived CDR1 and CDR2 are SNHLY and FYNNEI. Trimming took 6 bases from V and 7 from J; bases not matched to a gene: 9. This CDR3 region has 14 residues. The CDR3 spells CASSSPGTGTGYTF. The CDR3 DNA reads TGTGCCAGCAGCTCCCCCGGGACAGGGACTGGCTACACCTTC.

This clone has only a few counts. The chain recombines TRBV4-2 with TRBJ2-3; D is unresolved. From germline, CDR1 is LGHNA and CDR2 YNFKEQ. The CDR3 extends over 15 amino acids. Deletions cut 4 bases from V and 2 bases from J, with 13 bases between. The CDR3 coding sequence is TGTGCCAGCAGCCCTCGGTTAGCAGACACAGATACGCAGTATTTT. Translation gives CASSPRLADTDTQYF.

The chain is built from TRBV5-1 and TRBJ1-2, with 12 bases matching TRBD1. Germline lookup yields CDR1 SGHRS and CDR2 YFSETQ. J was trimmed by 4 bases and V by 5 bases; bases with no gene match: 6. This CDR3 is 15 amino acids long. CDR3 region: CASSSGTGGTYGYTF. CDR3 bases: TGCGCCAGCAGTTCCGGGACAGGGGGCACCTATGGCTACACCTTC.

CDR3 protein: CASSLTQAYSYEQYF. The CDR3 coding sequence is TGTGCCAGCAGCTTAACGCAGGCATATTCCTACGAGCAGTACTTC. The chain carries TRBV7-9 and TRBJ2-5; D not certain. The assigned J gene may be wrong: the sequence end matches TRBJ2-7 better. This CDR3 is built from 15 residues. Germline V CDR1 and CDR2: SEHNR, FQNEAQ (reference sequence).

This clone was seen only a few times. The chain links TRBV11-2 to TRBJ1-1; D is perhaps TRBD1 (5 bases). This CDR3 has 13 residues. Trimming removed 1 base at V and 7 bases at J, with 10 bases between. Germline V gene lookup returns CDR1 SGHAT and CDR2 FQNNGV. CDR3 in amino acids: CASSLGSGLEAFF. DNA of the CDR3: TGTGCCAGCAGCTTAGGGTCAGGGCTTGAAGCTTTCTTT.